This T cell receptor beta chain comes out of a study of OX40 agonist ivuxolimab in advanced cancers. V was trimmed by 2 bases and J by 4 bases, leaving 12 bases between them. This CDR3 is 15 amino acids long. Germline CDR1 SGHAT, CDR2 FQNNGV. The assay was immunoSEQ multiplex PCR, and TCRdb's table has in-frame clones only and misses some. The repertoire holds 55,000 to 65,000 clones, with 85% as singletons. This sample comprised CD4+ or CD8+ T cells sorted from blood, obtained in a trial of the OX40 agonist ivuxolimab. The receptor's source is an adult with an advanced solid tumor such as melanoma, head and neck, liver or kidney cancer. The gene calls are TRBV11-2 and TRBJ2-1, with D perhaps TRBD1 or TRBD2 (5 bases each). Here the CDR3 reads CASSLRGVPYNEQFF. The CDR3 nucleotides read TGTGCCAGCAGCTTAAGAGGGGTCCCTTACAATGAGCAGTTCTTC.